These 12 T cell receptor beta chains share one sample of origin, sequenced in a study of blood T cell repertoires in COVID-19 (TCRdb year 2020). Libraries came from the immunoSEQ multiplex PCR assay. TCRdb provides this immuneACCESS table in a form limited to in-frame rearrangements. Some clones are lacking; in checked studies, under half of them reflect an unresolved V gene, and why the rest are absent is not known. Recorded for this sample are under 200,000 clones; around 82% of them occurred a single time. The biggest ten clones account for 4.5% to 6.5% of the sample. The sequencing input was PBMCs or T cells enriched from blood (not recorded which). The origin of the receptors is a woman in her sixties with acute COVID-19.

The V call is TRBV23-1, the J call TRBJ2-7; perhaps TRBD2 as D (6 bases). TRBV23-1 is sorted into the ORF group, with uncertain function. The CDR3 runs to 20 residues. V was shortened by 3 bases and J by 0 bases, with 27 bases between the two germline ends. The CDR3 sequence is CASSHFGHFWEVISSYEQYF. The CDR3 DNA follows: TGCGCCAGCAGTCACTTCGGACATTTTTGGGAGGTGATTTCCTCCTACGAGCAGTACTTC.

The chain carries TRBV30 and TRBJ1-1; D is undetermined. Germline V CDR1 and CDR2: GTSNPN, SVGIG (reference sequence). The V gene lost 0 bases and the J gene lost 4 bases, with 3 bases spanning the gap. CDR3 length: 11 amino acids. CDR3 region: CAWSVLTEAFF. The CDR3 bases are TGTGCCTGGAGTGTTCTCACTGAAGCTTTCTTT. Using reference TRBV30 and TRBJ1-1 for the parts outside the CDR3, the full variable domain is SQTIHQWPATLVQPVGSPLSLECTVEGTSNPNLYWYRQAAGRGLQLLFYSVGIGQISSEVPQNLSASRPQDRQFILSSKKLLLSDSGFYLCAWSVLTEAFFGQGTRLTVV.

This clone showed up many times. The chain couples TRBV18 to TRBJ1-5, with D possibly TRBD1 on 5 matching bases. Deletions cut 3 bases from V and 6 bases from J, with 21 bases between. The CDR3 sequence is 17 residues long. CDR1 is KGHSH and CDR2 is LQKENI in the germline V gene. CDR3 sequence reads: CASSPNLVQAGGQPQHF. CDR3 coding DNA: TGTGCCAGCTCACCGAACCTCGTGCAGGCGGGGGGTCAGCCCCAGCATTTT. Filled out from reference TRBV18 and TRBJ1-5, the complete variable domain reads NAGVMQNPRHLVRRRGQEARLRCSPMKGHSHVYWYRQLPEEGLKFMVYLQKENIIDESGMPKERFSAEFPKEGPSILRIQQVVRGDSAAYFCASSPNLVQAGGQPQHFGDGTRLSIL.

This chain uses TRBV5-6 with TRBJ2-7; a weak D match, TRBD1 (5 bases). Germline V gene sequence: CDR1 SGHDT, CDR2 YYEEEE. The germline V and J ends were trimmed by 3 bases and 9 bases, with 19 bases remaining between them. CDR3 size: 14 residues. CDR3 region: CASSYAAQARGQYF. CDR3 nucleotide sequence: TGTGCCAGCAGCTATGCGGCGCAAGCTAGGGGGCAGTACTTC.

This clone was picked up a small number of times. V and J are TRBV7-8 and TRBJ1-2, with D possibly TRBD1 on 5 matching bases. The CDR3 has 15 amino acids. In germline, CDR1 is SGHVS, CDR2 FQNEAQ. V lost 6 bases, J lost 1 base, and 15 bases lay in between. The CDR3, as DNA: TGTGCCAGCAGTTGGGGGGAGGGGAATAACTATGGCTACACCTTC. Translated: CASSWGEGNNYGYTF.

The CDR3 DNA sequence: TGTGCCAGCAGTTCCTCCTACAGGGGCTACGAGCAGTACGTC. It yields the protein CASSSSYRGYEQYV. J is TRBJ2-7 and V is TRBV6-5; TRBD1 matches 7 bases. The germline V gene encodes CDR1 MNHEY and CDR2 SVGAGI. The CDR3 length is 14 residues. V trimming: 4 bases; J trimming: 3 bases; junction bases outside the gene matches: 6.

The rearrangement joins TRBV9 to TRBJ2-5; TRBD2 matches at 7 bases. Germline V gene lookup returns CDR1 SGDLS and CDR2 YYNGEE. The CDR3 contains 14 residues. V lost 5 bases and J lost 5; bases outside the gene matches: 9. The CDR3 reads CASSESGAGETQYF. The CDR3, as DNA: TGTGCCAGCAGTGAATCGGGAGCGGGGGAGACCCAGTACTTC.

The chain uses TRBV7-2 and TRBJ2-1; 10 bases are a match to TRBD2. J was trimmed by 4 bases and V by 5 bases; bases with no gene match: 8. Germline V CDR1 and CDR2: SGHTA, FQGNSA. The CDR3 totals 16 residues. This CDR3 reads CASSSQTSGIYNEQFF. Written as DNA, the CDR3 is TGTGCCAGCAGCAGCCAAACTAGCGGGATTTACAATGAGCAGTTCTTC.

This clone was detected a few times. V and J are TRBV6-2 or TRBV6-3 and TRBJ2-7; TRBD1 matches 9 bases. The CDR3 length is 17 residues. After removal of 4 bases from V and 4 bases from J, the junction contained 14 bases not matched to a gene. Germline values: CDR1 MNHEY, CDR2 SVGEGT. The CDR3 DNA reads TGTGCCAGCAGTTCCCCGGGACAGGGAATCAGAAGGTACGAGCAGTACGTC. Its protein is CASSSPGQGIRRYEQYV.

V gene TRBV7-2 combines with J gene TRBJ1-1; D perhaps matches TRBD1 (6 bases). Deletions cut 7 bases from V and 0 bases from J, with 15 bases between. Germline lookup yields CDR1 SGHTA and CDR2 FQGNSA. This CDR3 spans 15 amino acids. The CDR3 DNA follows: TGTGCCAGCAACCTACAGGGAGGGATGAACACTGAAGCTTTCTTT. Translation gives CASNLQGGMNTEAFF.

The chain uses TRBV3-1 (or the pseudogene TRBV3-2) and TRBJ2-5; possible D gene TRBD2, 6 bases. V was clipped by 7 bases and J by 4 bases, with 19 bases between them. Germline values: CDR1 LGHDT, CDR2 YNNKEL (reference sequence). This CDR3 contains 15 residues. CDR3 nucleotide sequence: TGTGCCAGCACCCCAAGGCAGGCGGGACCAGAGACCCAGTACTTC. Translating it yields CASTPRQAGPETQYF.

This clone was counted once. The chain joins TRBV21-1 to TRBJ1-5; the table gives TRBD1 as D, unverified against the DNA. TRBV21-1 is recorded as a pseudogene. This CDR3 region has 13 residues. CDR3 region: CAPRDSSNQPQHF. CDR3 nucleotides: TGTGCCCCCAGGGACAGTAGCAATCAGCCCCAGCATTTT.